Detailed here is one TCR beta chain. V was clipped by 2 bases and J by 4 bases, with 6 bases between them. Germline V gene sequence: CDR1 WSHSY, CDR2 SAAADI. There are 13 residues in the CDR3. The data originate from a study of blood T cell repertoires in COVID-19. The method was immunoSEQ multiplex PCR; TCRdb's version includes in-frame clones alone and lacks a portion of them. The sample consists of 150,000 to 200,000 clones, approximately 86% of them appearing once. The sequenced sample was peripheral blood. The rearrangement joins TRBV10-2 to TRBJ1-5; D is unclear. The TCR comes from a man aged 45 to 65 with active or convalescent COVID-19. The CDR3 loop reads CASSEHRNQPQHF. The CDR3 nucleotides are TGCGCCAGCAGTGAGCACAGAAATCAGCCCCAGCATTTT.